This is a list of T cell receptor beta chains from one sample in a study of shared clonotypes between healthy human individuals. Sequencing was performed with immunoSEQ multiplex PCR; in TCRdb, only in-frame clones are kept and a portion is missing. The table shows 2 million to 2.5 million clones, with approximately 96% occurring only once. Source material: naive CD4+ T cells sorted from blood. The source is a man aged 18 to 30 in good health. The CDR3 runs from the conserved cysteine through the conserved F or W. Each record gives: clone size, V gene, D gene, J gene, CDR3 protein, CDR3 DNA. The D gene is left open where the match is weak. The size entry is marked missing in some rows and otherwise reads once, few, many or a size class.

size: NA; V: TRBV6-1; D: TRBD2; J: TRBJ2-7; CDR3: CASSDPGLVNGEQYF; DNA: TGTGCCAGCAGCGACCCAGGACTAGTGAATGGCGAGCAGTACTTC
size: NA; V: TRBV7-2; D: NA; J: TRBJ1-2; CDR3: CASSAPNRGPKGYTF; DNA: TGTGCCAGCAGCGCCCCCAATCGAGGGCCAAAGGGCTACACCTTC
size: NA; V: TRBV19; D: TRBD1; J: TRBJ1-1; CDR3: CASVDRVIGAEAFF; DNA: TGTGCCAGCGTTGACAGGGTAATAGGGGCTGAAGCTTTCTTT
size: NA; V: TRBV11-3; D: NA; J: TRBJ2-3; CDR3: CASSLGGDTDTQYF; DNA: TGTGCCAGCAGCCTCGGGGGAGACACAGATACGCAGTATTTT
size: NA; V: TRBV4-3; D: NA; J: TRBJ2-5; CDR3: CASSQDRGPVGGTQYF; DNA: TGCGCCAGCAGCCAAGACCGGGGCCCCGTTGGAGGGACCCAGTACTTC
size: NA; V: TRBV11-2; D: TRBD2; J: TRBJ2-3; CDR3: CASHVAGGTDTQYF; DNA: TGTGCCAGCCATGTCGCGGGAGGTACAGATACGCAGTATTTT
size: NA; V: TRBV9; D: TRBD2; J: TRBJ2-3; CDR3: CASTAGGSDTQYF; DNA: TGTGCCAGCACAGCGGGGGGCTCGGATACGCAGTATTTT
size: NA; V: TRBV10-3; D: TRBD2; J: TRBJ2-7; CDR3: CATLRASGRVYEQYF; DNA: TGTGCCACCCTGCGGGCTAGCGGGAGAGTCTACGAGCAGTACTTC
size: NA; V: TRBV2; D: TRBD1; J: TRBJ1-6; CDR3: CASSVSGTGLRPLHF; DNA: TGTGCCAGCAGTGTTTCCGGGACAGGGCTACGACCCCTCCACTTT
size: NA; V: TRBV5-1; D: NA; J: TRBJ2-3; CDR3: CASSLVGSRRGTDTQYF; DNA: TGCGCCAGCAGCTTGGTGGGAAGCCGAAGGGGGACAGATACGCAGTATTTT
size: NA; V: TRBV2; D: NA; J: TRBJ2-7; CDR3: CASSSNSDSSYEQYF; DNA: TGTGCCAGCAGTTCTAACTCGGACAGCTCCTACGAGCAGTACTTC
size: few; V: TRBV19; D: NA; J: TRBJ1-6; CDR3: CASRDQEFGYNSPLHF; DNA: TGTGCCAGTAGAGACCAGGAATTTGGCTATAATTCACCCCTCCACTTT
size: NA; V: TRBV6-6; D: TRBD2; J: TRBJ2-3; CDR3: CASRFRSGGADTQYF; DNA: TGTGCCAGCAGATTCCGAAGCGGGGGGGCAGATACGCAGTATTTT
size: few; V: TRBV5-1; D: TRBD1; J: TRBJ2-7; CDR3: CASSPGTGVYEQYF; DNA: TGCGCCAGCAGCCCCGGGACAGGGGTCTACGAGCAGTACTTC
size: NA; V: TRBV21-1; D: NA; J: TRBJ1-2; CDR3: CASSKGVGPGLNYGYTF; DNA: TGTGCCAGCAGCAAAGGCGTGGGGCCCGGGCTTAACTATGGCTACACCTTC
size: NA; V: TRBV29-1; D: NA; J: TRBJ1-1; CDR3: CSVERRVATEAFF; DNA: TGCAGCGTTGAGCGCAGGGTAGCCACTGAAGCTTTCTTT
size: NA; V: TRBV11-2; D: NA; J: TRBJ2-3; CDR3: CASSPGGGSTDTQYF; DNA: TGTGCCAGCAGCCCCGGAGGGGGGAGCACAGATACGCAGTATTTT
size: NA; V: TRBV30; D: TRBD2; J: TRBJ2-2; CDR3: CAWRTSATGELFF; DNA: TGTGCCTGGCGGACTAGCGCGACCGGGGAGCTGTTTTTT
size: NA; V: TRBV6-1; D: TRBD1; J: TRBJ2-3; CDR3: CASFRDRGQDTQYF; DNA: TGTGCCAGCTTCCGGGACAGGGGGCAAGATACGCAGTATTTT
size: NA; V: TRBV30; D: NA; J: TRBJ1-2; CDR3: CAWKQPDYGYTF; DNA: TGTGCCTGGAAGCAGCCTGACTATGGCTACACCTTC
size: NA; V: TRBV19; D: NA; J: TRBJ2-6; CDR3: CASRRTTGGSGANVLTF; DNA: TGTGCCAGTAGACGGACAACCGGGGGCTCTGGGGCCAACGTCCTGACTTTC
size: NA; V: TRBV28; D: NA; J: TRBJ1-2; CDR3: CASRGGGSGNYGYTF; DNA: TGTGCCAGCAGAGGGGGGGGGTCCGGCAACTATGGCTACACCTTC
size: NA; V: TRBV18; D: NA; J: TRBJ2-2; CDR3: CASSPPAQTGELFF; DNA: TGTGCCAGCTCACCACCGGCACAAACCGGGGAGCTGTTTTTT
size: NA; V: TRBV27; D: TRBD2; J: TRBJ2-1; CDR3: CASTSPASGGYEQFF; DNA: TGTGCCAGCACCTCCCCGGCTAGCGGGGGTTATGAGCAGTTCTTC
size: NA; V: TRBV18; D: TRBD1; J: TRBJ2-7; CDR3: CASSPGTGTYEQYF; DNA: TGTGCCAGCTCTCCCGGGACAGGGACCTACGAGCAGTACTTC
size: NA; V: TRBV7-2; D: NA; J: TRBJ2-3; CDR3: CASSLRQDADTQYF; DNA: TGTGCCAGCAGCTTGAGGCAGGACGCAGATACGCAGTATTTT
size: NA; V: TRBV4-3; D: NA; J: TRBJ2-1; CDR3: CASSRKTSASLGNEQFF; DNA: TGCGCCAGCAGCCGAAAGACTAGTGCGTCGTTGGGGAATGAGCAGTTCTTC
size: NA; V: TRBV7-2; D: TRBD1; J: TRBJ1-2; CDR3: CASSRDRAYGGYTF; DNA: TGTGCCAGCAGCCGGGACAGGGCCTACGGTGGCTACACCTTC
size: NA; V: TRBV7-9; D: NA; J: TRBJ2-1; CDR3: CASSLPPPLAYNEQFF; DNA: TGTGCCAGCAGCTTACCCCCCCCGTTGGCCTACAATGAGCAGTTCTTC
size: once; V: TRBV29-1; D: NA; J: TRBJ2-1; CDR3: CSVKYTNEQFF; DNA: TGCAGCGTTAAGTATACGAATGAGCAGTTCTTC
size: NA; V: TRBV19; D: NA; J: TRBJ1-1; CDR3: CASRQQGSNTEAFF; DNA: TGTGCCAGTAGGCAACAGGGCTCAAACACTGAAGCTTTCTTT
size: NA; V: TRBV4-1; D: NA; J: TRBJ2-1; CDR3: CASSQRDNEQFF; DNA: TGCGCCAGCAGCCAAAGAGACAATGAGCAGTTCTTC
size: NA; V: TRBV4-1; D: NA; J: TRBJ1-6; CDR3: CASSRENSPLHF; DNA: TGCGCCAGCAGCCGAGAGAATTCACCCCTCCACTTT
size: NA; V: TRBV7-3; D: TRBD2; J: TRBJ2-1; CDR3: CASSPHAGGTNEQFF; DNA: TGTGCCAGCAGCCCCCATGCGGGGGGCACCAATGAGCAGTTCTTC
size: NA; V: TRBV10-3; D: NA; J: TRBJ2-1; CDR3: CAISESGRNEQFF; DNA: TGTGCCATCAGTGAGTCGGGCAGGAATGAGCAGTTCTTC
size: NA; V: TRBV7-3; D: NA; J: TRBJ2-7; CDR3: CASSFTDSFYEQYF; DNA: TGTGCCAGCAGCTTCACCGACAGTTTCTACGAGCAGTACTTC
size: NA; V: TRBV30; D: NA; J: TRBJ2-3; CDR3: CAWCSPRTGTDTQYF; DNA: TGTGCCTGGTGCTCACCCAGAACGGGCACAGATACGCAGTATTTT
size: NA; V: TRBV6-5; D: NA; J: TRBJ2-7; CDR3: CASSRGTDRTYEQYF; DNA: TGTGCCAGCAGTCGGGGGACAGATCGGACCTACGAGCAGTACTTC
size: once; V: TRBV5-1; D: TRBD1; J: TRBJ1-2; CDR3: CASSLEGADYGYTF; DNA: TGCGCCAGCAGCTTGGAGGGGGCGGACTATGGCTACACCTTC
size: NA; V: TRBV5-4; D: NA; J: TRBJ1-3; CDR3: CASSLEPGNTIYF; DNA: TGTGCCAGCAGCTTGGAACCAGGAAACACCATATATTTT